The 14 T cell receptor beta chains reported below all come from one sample, sequenced in a study of T cell responses to AZD1222 COVID-19 vaccine. The data were produced by immunoSEQ multiplex PCR, yet TCRdb's version contains in-frame clones alone and is incomplete. The table shows about 130,000 clones, with roughly 90% occurring only once. The sequencing here drew on peripheral blood, taken on day 0 of AZD1222 vaccination. These receptors were collected from an adult in good health.

The chain employs TRBV19 and TRBJ2-7; 10 nucleotides agree with TRBD2. Germline CDR1 and CDR2: LNHDA and SQIVND (reference sequence). With 3 bases clipped from V and 2 bases from J, the junction kept 7 bases outside the gene matches. The CDR3 runs 16 residues. The DNA of the CDR3 is TGTGCCAGTAGTATGGGGTCTAGCGGGAGTACCTACGAGCAGTACTTC. Its protein product is CASSMGSSGSTYEQYF.

V usage is TRBV29-1 and J usage is TRBJ1-2; a possible D gene is TRBD1 (6 bases). Germline V gene data show CDR1 as SQVTM and CDR2 as ANQGSEA. Trimming stripped 4 bases from V and 4 bases from J, with 10 bases between. The CDR3 runs 12 residues. For the CDR3, the DNA is TGCAGCGTTGCGGGGGGCGGCTATGGCTACACCTTC. The encoded protein is CSVAGGGYGYTF.

This clone was counted between two and nine times. This sequence joins TRBV6-5 and TRBJ2-7; 7 bases are a match to TRBD2. Trimming cost V 9 bases and J 2 bases; bases outside gene matches: 10. The V gene's germline CDR1 is MNHEY and CDR2 SVGAGI. The CDR3 extends over 14 amino acids. The CDR3 region is CASKQTSIAYEQYF. As DNA, the CDR3 is TGTGCCAGTAAGCAGACTAGCATTGCCTACGAGCAGTACTTC.

The genes are TRBV28 and TRBJ1-1; D is possibly TRBD1 (5 bases). The germline gives CDR1 MDHEN, CDR2 SYDVKM. V lost 2 bases to trimming and J lost 4 bases, with 14 bases between them. The CDR3 extends over 15 amino acids. CDR3 in amino acids: CASSLGGVGGTEAFF. The CDR3 DNA reads TGTGCCAGCAGTTTAGGCGGGGTTGGGGGCACTGAAGCTTTCTTT. Full variable domain (missing parts from reference TRBV28 and TRBJ1-1): DVKVTQSSRYLVKRTGEKVFLECVQDMDHENMFWYRQDPGLGLRLIYFSYDVKMKEKGDIPEGYSVSREKKERFSLILESASTNQTSMYLCASSLGGVGGTEAFFGQGTRLTVV.

V is TRBV6-5 and J is TRBJ1-5, with D uncertain. CDR3 length equals 14 residues. Germline CDR1 is MNHEY and CDR2 is SVGAGI. V lost 2 bases, J lost 2 bases, and 7 bases lay in between. In DNA form, the CDR3 reads TGTGCCAGCAGTTACAGTTGGGGCAATCAGCCCCAGCATTTT. It yields the protein CASSYSWGNQPQHF.

This chain connects TRBV29-1 to TRBJ2-1, with D possibly TRBD2 on 6 matching bases. Per germline, CDR1 SQVTM and CDR2 ANQGSEA. The CDR3 loop spans 17 amino acids. V dropped 4 bases and J dropped 5 bases, with 24 bases sitting between them. Here the CDR3 reads CSVARLVSRVEDNEQFF. The DNA of the CDR3 is TGCAGCGTTGCAAGACTAGTTTCCCGAGTTGAAGACAATGAGCAGTTCTTC.

Relative to its sample, this clone is medium-sized. This chain uses TRBV27 with TRBJ1-5; D gene ambiguous. The CDR3 extends over 16 amino acids. Germline-derived CDR1 and CDR2 are MNHEY and SMNVEV (reference sequence). V was cut by 2 bases and J by 4 bases, with 15 bases left in between. CDR3 in DNA: TGTGCCAGCAGTTTAATAGGAGGGTTAAAGAATCAGCCCCAGCATTTT. Translation: CASSLIGGLKNQPQHF.

J is TRBJ1-1 and V is TRBV5-1; 7 bases line up with TRBD1. The CDR3 has 15 amino acids. From germline, CDR1 is SGHRS and CDR2 YFSETQ. Losses at the gene ends were 2 bases for V and 1 base for J; bases not matched to a gene: 5. The CDR3 here is CASSLGQAGNTEAFF. CDR3 coding DNA: TGCGCCAGCAGCTTAGGACAGGCCGGGAACACTGAAGCTTTCTTT. Full variable domain (rest looked up from reference TRBV5-1 and TRBJ1-1): KAGVTQTPRYLIKTRGQQVTLSCSPISGHRSVSWYQQTPGQGLQFLFEYFSETQRNKGNFPGRFSGRQFSNSRSEMNVSTLELGDSALYLCASSLGQAGNTEAFFGQGTRLTVV.

This sequence joins TRBV10-3 and TRBJ2-2, with TRBD1 as a possible D gene (6 bases). The CDR3 is 14 amino acids. Per germline, CDR1 ENHRY and CDR2 SYGVKD. V was pared by 3 bases and J by 5 bases, with 10 bases between. CDR3 region: CAISDPTGTGELFF. CDR3 nucleotide sequence: TGTGCCATCAGTGATCCGACAGGTACCGGGGAGCTGTTTTTT.

The chain couples TRBV29-1 to TRBJ2-1; TRBD1 is a possible D gene (6 bases). CDR1 SQVTM and CDR2 ANQGSEA come from the germline V gene. Trimming took 6 bases from V and 4 from J, leaving 19 bases between them. The CDR3 spans 15 residues. The CDR3 region is CSVPPPGHAYNEQFF. The CDR3 DNA reads as TGCAGCGTCCCCCCTCCGGGACACGCTTACAATGAGCAGTTCTTC.

V gene TRBV19 combines with J gene TRBJ1-5, with TRBD1 matching 8 bases. V lost 3 bases to trimming and J lost 6 bases; unmatched junction nucleotides: 7. CDR3 length: 15 residues. Germline lookup yields CDR1 LNHDA and CDR2 SQIVND (reference sequence). CDR3: CASSIGDRGGQPQHF. CDR3 coding DNA: TGTGCCAGTAGTATCGGAGACAGGGGAGGTCAGCCCCAGCATTTT.

The chain recombines TRBV7-2 with TRBJ1-4; no firm D call. V was trimmed by 3 bases and J by 3 bases, leaving 11 bases between them. The CDR3 totals 15 residues. Germline V gives CDR1 SGHTA, CDR2 FQGNSA. CDR3: CASSFPTPANEKLFF. Written as DNA, the CDR3 is TGTGCCAGCAGCTTCCCCACCCCCGCTAATGAAAAACTGTTTTTT.

The rearrangement uses TRBV19 and TRBJ2-1; 9 bases line up with TRBD1. CDR1 and CDR2 from the germline V gene are LNHDA and SQIVND (reference sequence). CDR3 length: 13 amino acids. J gave up 14 bases and V 4 bases, and 9 bases lay outside the gene matches. This CDR3 is CASSTPLGQGKFF. The CDR3 coding sequence is TGTGCCAGTAGTACTCCCCTCGGACAGGGGAAGTTCTTC.

The chain joins TRBV5-1 to TRBJ2-3; 9 bases are a match to TRBD2. Germline CDR1 and CDR2: SGHRS and YFSETQ. V shed 0 bases, J shed 4 bases, and the junction held 6 bases outside the gene matches. The CDR3 extends over 16 amino acids. The DNA of the CDR3 is TGCGCCAGCAGCTTGGCCGCGGGAGGGCGGGCAGATACGCAGTATTTT. Translating it yields CASSLAAGGRADTQYF.